These 13 T cell receptor beta chains were all obtained from the same sample, sequenced in a study of T cell responses to AZD1222 COVID-19 vaccine. Produced via immunoSEQ multiplex PCR; TCRdb's table is partial and in-frame only. The sample has 75,000 to 85,000 clones; roughly 90% are singletons. Sequenced material: peripheral blood, taken 28 days after the second AZD1222 dose. The receptors were sampled from an adult who received the AZD1222 COVID-19 vaccine.

This chain links TRBV7-6 with TRBJ2-3, with D perhaps matching TRBD2 (6 bases). With 5 bases removed from V and 2 bases from J, the gap between germline ends came to 14 bases. The CDR3 is 15 amino acids. Germline values: CDR1 SGHVS, CDR2 FNYEAQ. Here the CDR3 DNA reads TGTGCCAGCAGCGACCAGGCGGGGCACACAGATACGCAGTATTTT. This gives the protein CASSDQAGHTDTQYF.

J is TRBJ2-7 and V is TRBV5-3; 10 nucleotides line up with TRBD1. TRBV5-3 falls under the ORF class, with uncertain function. This CDR3 is built from 15 residues. Unmatched junction bases numbered 4, after V lost 1 base and J lost 3 bases. CDR3 region: CARSLPRDRGYEQYF. The CDR3 DNA reads as TGTGCCAGAAGCTTGCCCCGGGACAGGGGCTACGAGCAGTACTTC.

V and J are TRBV7-3 and TRBJ2-2, with D possibly matching TRBD2 (6 bases). The length of the CDR3 is 15 residues. CDR1 SGHTA and CDR2 FQGTGA come from the germline V gene. V lost 3 bases and J lost 5, with 13 bases in between. The CDR3 loop is CASSFGAGGTGELFF. The DNA for the CDR3 is TGTGCCAGCAGCTTCGGGGCTGGAGGGACCGGGGAGCTGTTTTTT.

V gene TRBV13 combines with J gene TRBJ1-1, with D unclear. Germline CDR1 reads PRHDT; CDR2 reads FYEKMQ (reference sequence). V was cut by 3 bases and J by 1 base, with 9 bases left in between. The CDR3 sequence is 14 residues long. The CDR3 DNA sequence: TGTGCCAGCAGCTTGGTATTTGAGAACACTGAAGCTTTCTTT. Its translation is CASSLVFENTEAFF.

The CDR3 loop is CASSLPGALADTQYF. CDR3 nucleotide sequence: TGTGCCAGCAGCCTCCCGGGAGCGTTGGCGGATACGCAGTATTTT. The rearrangement links TRBV11-3 to TRBJ2-3, with D perhaps TRBD2 (6 bases). CDR1 and CDR2 from the germline V gene are SGHNT and YENEEA. The CDR3 has 15 amino acids. Deletions cut 5 bases from V and 6 bases from J, with 18 bases between.

The chain uses TRBV6-4 and TRBJ2-7; a possible D gene is TRBD1 (7 bases). The ends were cut back, 3 bases at V and 2 bases at J, with 17 bases in the middle. The length of the CDR3 is 16 residues. Germline values: CDR1 MRHNA, CDR2 SNTAGT. The CDR3 DNA reads TGTGCCAGCAGTGATGGAGGGGGCCGAGCCACCTACGAGCAGTACTTC. Residues: CASSDGGGRATYEQYF.

The chain recombines TRBV27 with TRBJ2-3; D might be TRBD1 (5 bases). Germline assignment: CDR1 MNHEY and CDR2 SMNVEV (reference sequence). The CDR3 sequence is 16 residues long. V was cut by 2 bases and J by 0 bases, with 12 bases left in between. CDR3: CASSLPGAPSTDTQYF. For the CDR3, the DNA is TGTGCCAGCAGTTTACCTGGGGCTCCTAGCACAGATACGCAGTATTTT.

V and J are TRBV5-6 and TRBJ2-5; 11 bases match TRBD2. J was trimmed by 5 bases and V by 0 bases; bases with no gene match: 3. Germline CDR1 and CDR2: SGHDT and YYEEEE. The length of the CDR3 is 15 residues. The DNA of the CDR3 is TGTGCCAGCAGCTTGGTTAGCGGGGGGGCTGAGACCCAGTACTTC. Its protein is CASSLVSGGAETQYF. Drawing the rest from reference TRBV5-6 and TRBJ2-5, the complete variable domain is DAGVTQSPTHLIKTRGQQVTLRCSPKSGHDTVSWYQQALGQGPQFIFQYYEEEERQRGNFPDRFSGHQFPNYSSELNVNALLLGDSALYLCASSLVSGGAETQYFGPGTRLLVL.

This clone was picked up one time. The genes are TRBV27 and TRBJ2-3; tentative D call: TRBD1 (5 bases). The germline CDR1 and CDR2 sequences are MNHEY and SMNVEV (reference sequence). V was pared by 7 bases and J by 4 bases, with 18 bases between. This CDR3 region has 15 residues. Written as DNA, the CDR3 is TGTGCCAGCAACTGGATGGGCGGACATGCAGATACGCAGTATTTT. Amino acid sequence: CASNWMGGHADTQYF.

The chain employs TRBV30 and TRBJ1-6; D might be TRBD1 (5 bases). Germline CDR1 and CDR2: GTSNPN and SVGIG (reference sequence). V lost 3 bases and J lost 8, with 17 bases in between. The CDR3 is made up of 15 amino acids. DNA of the CDR3: TGTGCCTGGAGAGAGGCAGGGAAGAGCTATTCACCCCTCCACTTT. It codes for CAWREAGKSYSPLHF.

This rearrangement joins TRBV21-1 to TRBJ2-7; the table calls TRBD2, which could not be checked here. TRBV21-1 is listed as a pseudogene. The CDR3 contains 17 residues. The CDR3 DNA follows: TGTGCCAGCAGCAAGGGGGGCCGCCCGGGGGGTCCCTACGAGCAGTACTTC. It specifies CASSKGGRPGGPYEQYF.

The chain employs TRBV6-5 and TRBJ2-7; TRBD2 is a possible D gene (5 bases). Trimming took off 2 bases at V and 3 bases at J, with 8 bases between the two ends. Germline V CDR1 and CDR2: MNHEY, SVGAGI. This CDR3 is 13 amino acids long. The CDR3 DNA reads TGTGCCAGCAGTTACGGGGAGTACTACGAGCAGTACTTC. Amino acids: CASSYGEYYEQYF.

The genes are TRBV15 and TRBJ2-7; D tentatively fits TRBD1 or TRBD2 (6 bases each). CDR3 length: 16 residues. V was trimmed by 0 bases and J by 4 bases, leaving 16 bases between them. Germline V CDR1 and CDR2: LNHNV, YYDKDF (reference sequence). The CDR3 sequence: CATSRDSSGANYEQYF. DNA of the CDR3: TGTGCCACCAGCAGAGATAGTTCGGGGGCGAATTACGAGCAGTACTTC.